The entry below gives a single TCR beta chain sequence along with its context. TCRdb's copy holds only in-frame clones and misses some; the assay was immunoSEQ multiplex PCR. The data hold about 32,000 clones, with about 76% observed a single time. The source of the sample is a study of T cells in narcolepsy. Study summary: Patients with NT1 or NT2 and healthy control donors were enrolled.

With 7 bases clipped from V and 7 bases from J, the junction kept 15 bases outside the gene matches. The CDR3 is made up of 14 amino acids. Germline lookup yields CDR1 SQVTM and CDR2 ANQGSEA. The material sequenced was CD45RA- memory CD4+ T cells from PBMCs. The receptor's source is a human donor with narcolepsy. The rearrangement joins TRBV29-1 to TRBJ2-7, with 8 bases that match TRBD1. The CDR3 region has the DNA TGCAGCGCCTCAACCAGACAGGGGACTTGGGAGCAGTACTTC. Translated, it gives CSASTRQGTWEQYF.